This T cell receptor beta chain derives from a study of T-cell memory formation after mild COVID-19. Each CDR3 protein is one row after TCRdb ran MiXCR on the 5' RACE reads. The sample lists approximately 490,000 distinct CDR3 sequences; approximately 20% were seen once. Per the germline V gene, CDR1 is MGHRA and CDR2 is YSYEKL. V lost 0 bases, J lost 2 bases, and 8 bases lay in between. CDR3 length: 15 residues. The sequence was obtained from an adult woman who had mild COVID-19 (a few samples of this study predate the infection). Cell type and time point are not known. The specimen sequenced was PBMCs or a T cell subset sorted from them (not recorded which). This chain joins TRBV4-1 and TRBJ1-5; no firm D call. CDR3 bases: TGCGCCAGCAGCCAAGATCCGGGTGGCAATCAGCCCCAGCATTTT. Protein: CASSQDPGGNQPQHF.